This T cell receptor beta chain was recovered during a study of cytomegalovirus exposure and HLA in healthy donors. Trimming took 5 bases from V and 5 from J, leaving 15 bases between them. CDR1 and CDR2 (germline): MDHEN, SYDVKM. The CDR3 covers 15 residues. PCR primers comprised 60 Vbeta and 13 Jbeta primers. Measured with immunoSEQ multiplex PCR; TCRdb has only the in-frame clones, and not every one. The sample shows about 160,000 clones, around 88% of them seen only once. Sequencing was performed on PBMCs. The chain carries TRBV28 and TRBJ2-2; no definite D call. The sequence was obtained from a woman between 18 and 30 years old in good health and CMV-seronegative. Written as DNA, the CDR3 is TGTGCCAGCAGTCCCGGCCCAAGCGAGACCGGGGAGCTGTTTTTT. Translated, it gives CASSPGPSETGELFF.